This T cell receptor beta chain was observed in a study of blood T cell repertoires in COVID-19. The overall study: COVID-19 samples collected from the United States, Italy and Spain covered acute and convalescent phases. T cells, B-cell-depleted T cells, or PBMCs provided the cDNA or gDNA that served as material.

CDR3 length: 13 amino acids. Trimming left V 4 bases short and J 3 bases short, with 12 bases between. The germline CDR1 and CDR2 sequences are GTSNPN and SVGIG (reference sequence). Method: immunoSEQ multiplex PCR; TCRdb's copy keeps in-frame clones and lacks some. The repertoire holds some 100,000 clones, 85% to 90% seen once, with around 4.5% in the top ten. This TCR was sampled from a woman older than 75 with active COVID-19. The material sequenced was peripheral blood. This chain uses TRBV30 with TRBJ1-1; maybe TRBD1 (5 bases). The CDR3: CAWKEDSHTEAFF. CDR3 nucleotides: TGTGCCTGGAAGGAAGACAGCCACACTGAAGCTTTCTTT.